Shown below are 29 T cell receptor beta chains from a single sample sequenced in a study of OX40 agonist ivuxolimab in advanced cancers. The method was immunoSEQ multiplex PCR; TCRdb's version includes in-frame clones alone and lacks a portion of them. This repertoire shows fewer than 25,000 clones, roughly 85% found once; its top ten account for around a sixth. The sample was CD4+ or CD8+ T cells sorted from blood, taken in a trial of the OX40 agonist ivuxolimab. All receptors come from an adult with an advanced solid tumor such as melanoma, head and neck, liver or kidney cancer.

The V gene is TRBV4-3, the J gene TRBJ1-3, with D tentatively TRBD1 (5 bases). Germline CDR1 is LGHNA and CDR2 is YSLEER. Trimming took off 0 bases at V and 4 bases at J, with 10 bases between the two ends. The CDR3 totals 15 residues. CDR3 coding DNA: TGCGCCAGCAGCCAAGAGGGCAGGGAGGGAAACACCATATATTTT. Residues: CASSQEGREGNTIYF.

CDR3 sequence reads: CASSLGGAQPQHF. CDR3 coding DNA: TGTGCCAGCAGCTTAGGGGGGGCTCAGCCCCAGCATTTT. This chain links TRBV7-9 with TRBJ1-5; D might be TRBD1 (6 bases). The CDR3 spans 13 residues. Trimming pared 1 base from V and 6 bases from J, leaving 7 bases between. Germline assignment: CDR1 SEHNR and CDR2 FQNEAQ (reference sequence). Full variable domain (rest looked up from reference TRBV7-9 and TRBJ1-5): DTGVSQNPRHKITKRGQNVTFRCDPISEHNRLYWYRQTLGQGPEFLTYFQNEAQLEKSRLLSDRFSAERPKGSFSTLEIQRTEQGDSAMYLCASSLGGAQPQHFGDGTRLSIL.

CDR3 DNA: TGCAGCGTTCTCCCAGGGACTTATGGCTACACCTTC. Translating gives CSVLPGTYGYTF. J is TRBJ1-2 and V is TRBV29-1; D may be TRBD1 (5 bases). The CDR3 is 12 amino acids. The germline V gene has CDR1 SQVTM and CDR2 ANQGSEA. V gave up 5 bases and J gave up 5 bases, with 12 bases separating them. Drawing the rest from reference TRBV29-1 and TRBJ1-2, the complete variable domain is SAVISQKPSRDICQRGTSLTIQCQVDSQVTMMFWYRQQPGQSLTLIATANQGSEATYESGFVIDKFPISRPNLTFSTLTVSNMSPEDSSIYLCSVLPGTYGYTFGSGTRLTVV.

This rearrangement joins TRBV7-3 to TRBJ2-1, with 8 bases fitting TRBD2. V was clipped by 5 bases and J by 7 bases; unmatched bases: 10. This CDR3 is built from 15 residues. CDR1 and CDR2 from the germline V gene are SGHTA and FQGTGA. The CDR3 DNA follows: TGTGCCAGCAGCACAGGGAGCGGGAGTTGGAATGAGCAGTTCTTC. Amino acid sequence: CASSTGSGSWNEQFF. The full variable domain, with the rest looked up from reference TRBV7-3 and TRBJ2-1, is GAGVSQTPSNKVTEKGKYVELRCDPISGHTALYWYRQSLGQGPEFLIYFQGTGAADDSGLPNDRFFAVRPEGSVSTLKIQRTERGDSAVYLCASSTGSGSWNEQFFGPGTRLTVL.

J is TRBJ2-7 and V is TRBV5-8; 7 bases align to TRBD2. The CDR3 loop spans 17 amino acids. Trimming cost V 2 bases and J 1 base; bases outside gene matches: 12. Germline V CDR1 and CDR2: SGHTS, YDEGEE. The CDR3 region is CASSFSRASGNSYEQYF. CDR3 in DNA: TGTGCCAGCAGCTTTTCCCGGGCTAGCGGAAATTCCTACGAGCAGTACTTC.

This clone appeared a single time. This chain joins TRBV7-6 and TRBJ1-2, with D perhaps TRBD1 (5 bases). This CDR3 comprises 13 residues. The V and J ends lost 5 bases and 4 bases respectively, with 11 bases between them. Germline V gene data show CDR1 as SGHVS and CDR2 as FNYEAQ. The DNA for the CDR3 is TGTGCCAGCAGCACGGACAAAGGCTATGGCTACACCTTC. Amino acids: CASSTDKGYGYTF.

This chain joins TRBV18 and TRBJ2-3; 7 bases are shared with TRBD2. Germline V gene sequence: CDR1 KGHSH, CDR2 LQKENI. Trimming at V came to 2 bases and at J to 0 bases, leaving 5 bases not matched to a gene. The length of the CDR3 is 16 residues. The CDR3 protein is CASSPASGTSTDTQYF. The CDR3, as DNA: TGTGCCAGCTCACCAGCTAGCGGCACTAGCACAGATACGCAGTATTTT.

This rearrangement joins TRBV27 to TRBJ2-5, with D perhaps matching TRBD1 (8 bases). Between the trimmed V and J ends, which lost 5 bases and 7 bases, there was a span of 11 bases. The CDR3 totals 12 residues. Germline values: CDR1 MNHEY, CDR2 SMNVEV (reference sequence). The CDR3 DNA reads TGTGCCAGCAGTCACAGGGGGGGGACCCAGTACTTC. Translated, it gives CASSHRGGTQYF.

The chain links TRBV7-2 to TRBJ2-1; 9 bases line up with TRBD2. Germline V gene lookup returns CDR1 SGHTA and CDR2 FQGNSA. The CDR3 has 15 amino acids. Trimming cost V 8 bases and J 2 bases; bases outside gene matches: 7. CDR3 loop: CASRDVAGAYNEQFF. Written as DNA, the CDR3 is TGTGCCAGCCGGGACGTAGCGGGGGCCTACAATGAGCAGTTCTTC.

This clone was counted only a few times. The chain has TRBV20-1 and TRBJ1-2; D unresolved. Looked up from germline, CDR1 is DFQATT and CDR2 is SNEGSKA (reference sequence). V was clipped by 5 bases and J by 8 bases, with 9 bases between them. This CDR3 has 10 residues. CDR3 region: CSAGDLGYTF. The CDR3 region has the DNA TGCAGTGCTGGTGACCTGGGCTACACCTTC.

The table lists this clone with a count of one. The chain couples TRBV6-5 to TRBJ2-1, with 7 nucleotides matching TRBD2. V shed 2 bases and J 4 bases; nucleotides not matched to a gene: 5. The germline V gene has CDR1 MNHEY and CDR2 SVGAGI. The CDR3 loop spans 15 amino acids. The CDR3 protein is CASSYITSAYNEQFF. The CDR3 DNA follows: TGTGCCAGCAGTTACATCACTAGCGCATACAATGAGCAGTTCTTC.

V and J are TRBV7-9 and TRBJ1-1; D remains unclear. Trimming removed 1 base from V and 2 bases from J, with 8 bases in between. Germline V gene sequence: CDR1 SEHNR, CDR2 FQNEAQ (reference sequence). The CDR3 is made up of 14 amino acids. This chain's CDR3 is CASSLENSNTEAFF. CDR3 bases: TGTGCCAGCAGCTTAGAGAACAGCAACACTGAAGCTTTCTTT.

The sample holds one count of this clone. The gene calls are TRBV9 and TRBJ1-3; no definite D call. The CDR3 has 15 amino acids. Germline CDR1 SGDLS, CDR2 YYNGEE. V lost 4 bases, J lost 4 bases, and 15 bases lay in between. The CDR3 is CASSQTGNEGNTIYF. The DNA of the CDR3 is TGTGCCAGCAGCCAAACGGGGAATGAGGGAAACACCATATATTTT.

The chain recombines TRBV6-5 with TRBJ2-4; TRBD1 matches 8 bases. J lost 12 bases, V lost 5 bases, and 9 bases had no gene match. This CDR3 is 13 amino acids long. In germline, CDR1 is MNHEY, CDR2 SVGAGI. The CDR3 coding sequence is TGTGCCAGCAGTCTGGACAGGGCGATTACTCAGTACTTC. It specifies CASSLDRAITQYF.

The gene calls are TRBV6-6 and TRBJ2-3, with 7 bases aligning to TRBD2. J was trimmed by 4 bases and V by 6 bases; bases with no gene match: 10. CDR1 MNHNY and CDR2 SVGAGI come from the germline V gene (reference sequence). The length of the CDR3 is 15 residues. The CDR3: CASSNGLAGADTQYF. CDR3 nucleotide sequence: TGTGCCAGCAGCAACGGGTTAGCGGGTGCAGATACGCAGTATTTT.

The rearrangement joins TRBV4-3 to TRBJ2-3; a possible D gene is TRBD2 (5 bases). V dropped 1 base and J dropped 6 bases, with 14 bases sitting between them. CDR3 size: 15 residues. Germline V gives CDR1 LGHNA, CDR2 YSLEER. The CDR3 nucleotides are TGCGCCAGCAGCCAAGGTGCGGCTAGCTCGGATACGCAGTATTTT. The encoded protein is CASSQGAASSDTQYF.

This chain links TRBV4-3 with TRBJ2-7, with D perhaps TRBD1 (6 bases). Trimming took off 0 bases at V and 3 bases at J, with 21 bases between the two ends. The CDR3 runs 18 residues. CDR1 is LGHNA, CDR2 YSLEER, per germline. The CDR3, as DNA: TGCGCCAGCAGCCAAGATCAGGGTCTCGGGACACCCTTCTACGAGCAGTACTTC. This gives the protein CASSQDQGLGTPFYEQYF.

The CDR3 region is CASSYGTSVGEKLFF. CDR3 nucleotides: TGTGCCAGCAGCTATGGGACGTCGGTGGGTGAAAAACTGTTTTTT. J is TRBJ1-4 and V is TRBV13; possibly TRBD1 for D (5 bases). The CDR3 has 15 residues. V lost 4 bases, J lost 7 bases, and 16 bases lay in between. From germline, CDR1 is PRHDT and CDR2 FYEKMQ (reference sequence).

About this clone: Additional DNA sequences in this sample encode the identical CDR3. The V and J genes are TRBV9 and TRBJ2-2; the D gene could be TRBD1 or TRBD2 (5 bases each). Germline lookup yields CDR1 SGDLS and CDR2 YYNGEE. Trimming stripped 8 bases from V and 7 bases from J, with 18 bases between. This CDR3 is built from 14 residues. DNA of the CDR3: TGTGCCAGTAACCGGGACGGTGGTAGCGGGGAGCTGTTTTTT. Amino acids: CASNRDGGSGELFF. The variable domain in full, completed from reference TRBV9 and TRBJ2-2, reads DSGVTQTPKHLITATGQRVTLRCSPRSGDLSVYWYQQSLDQGLQFLIQYYNGEERAKGNILERFSAQQFPDLHSELNLSSLELGDSALYFCASNRDGGSGELFFGEGSRLTVL.

This chain links TRBV19 with TRBJ2-4; possibly TRBD1 for D (5 bases). Germline CDR1 is LNHDA and CDR2 is SQIVND (reference sequence). The V gene lost 3 bases and the J gene lost 1 base, with 13 bases spanning the gap. CDR3 length equals 16 residues. The chain's CDR3 is CASSIIAAGAKNIQYF. The CDR3 DNA reads TGTGCCAGTAGTATTATAGCTGCAGGGGCCAAAAACATTCAGTACTTC.

This clone was observed once. The chain has TRBV5-4 and TRBJ2-7, with D possibly TRBD1 on 6 matching bases. Germline V gene sequence: CDR1 SGHNT, CDR2 YYREEE (reference sequence). Trimming took 4 bases from V and 3 from J, leaving 14 bases between them. The CDR3 is made up of 14 amino acids. The CDR3 region is CASSTRTALYEQYF. The CDR3 DNA reads as TGTGCCAGCAGCACCCGGACAGCTCTCTACGAGCAGTACTTC.

The chain has TRBV2 and TRBJ1-2; D is unclear. Germline V gene data show CDR1 as SNHLY and CDR2 as FYNNEI. V lost 3 bases and J 4 bases, leaving 3 bases between the germline ends. This CDR3 has 11 residues. CDR3 region: CASSDAYGYTF. CDR3 bases: TGTGCCAGCAGTGATGCCTATGGCTACACCTTC.

This clone has a handful of counts. This rearrangement joins TRBV7-2 to TRBJ2-7; D ambiguous. CDR3 length: 12 amino acids. Germline loops: CDR1 SGHTA, CDR2 FQGNSA. Trimming cost V 1 base and J 1 base, with 2 bases left between them. Here the CDR3 reads CASSLVSYEQYF. The CDR3 DNA follows: TGTGCCAGCAGCTTAGTTTCCTACGAGCAGTACTTC.

By proportion, this clone is medium-sized. The chain uses TRBV7-9 and TRBJ2-7; possible D gene TRBD1, 6 bases. The CDR3 is 15 residues long. The V end lost 4 bases, the J end lost 0 bases, and 13 bases lay between the germline ends. Per the germline V gene, CDR1 is SEHNR and CDR2 is FQNEAQ (reference sequence). Written as DNA, the CDR3 is TGTGCCAGCAGCTACAGGGATCTAGGCTCCTACGAGCAGTACTTC. Translation: CASSYRDLGSYEQYF.

The genes are TRBV5-4 and TRBJ2-5; D not certain. The germline V gene has CDR1 SGHNT and CDR2 YYREEE (reference sequence). V was trimmed by 3 bases and J by 1 base, leaving 10 bases between them. The CDR3 runs to 14 residues. CDR3 protein: CASSWTTTQETQYF. Written as DNA, the CDR3 is TGTGCCAGCAGCTGGACGACCACCCAAGAGACCCAGTACTTC.

This rearrangement joins TRBV5-1 to TRBJ1-1; D is uncertain. V dropped 4 bases and J dropped 5 bases, with 15 bases sitting between them. The CDR3 is 14 amino acids. The germline gives CDR1 SGHRS, CDR2 YFSETQ. DNA of the CDR3: TGCGCCAGCAGCCCCTTTGAGCAGCGGACTGAAGCTTTCTTT. Translating it yields CASSPFEQRTEAFF.

Comments on this clone: An end of the junction does not agree with germline; a read error may underlie this. This chain connects TRBV7-3 to TRBJ2-7; the match to TRBD1 covers 7 bases. CDR3 length equals 12 residues. Germline V CDR1 and CDR2: SGHTA, FQGTGA. The CDR3 nucleotides are TGTGCCAGCAGCTTAGATACGGGACAGCGATGCTTC. Translated: CASSLDTGQRCF.

This chain joins TRBV14 and TRBJ1-1; TRBD1 is a possible D gene (5 bases). The CDR3 is made up of 15 amino acids. V shed 0 bases and J shed 10 bases, with 18 bases lying between them. Germline lookup yields CDR1 SGHDN and CDR2 FVKESK. The CDR3 sequence: CASSQEVSGVRGAFF. Written as DNA, the CDR3 is TGTGCCAGCAGCCAAGAGGTTTCGGGGGTGAGGGGAGCTTTCTTT.

This rearrangement joins TRBV7-9 to TRBJ2-3, with D possibly TRBD1 on 5 matching bases. Germline V gene lookup returns CDR1 SEHNR and CDR2 FQNEAQ (reference sequence). The CDR3 totals 15 residues. The V end was cut by 3 bases, the J end by 4 bases, with 14 bases between. The CDR3 here is CASSLWQGQADTQYF. In DNA, the CDR3 is TGTGCCAGCAGCTTGTGGCAGGGCCAGGCAGATACGCAGTATTTT.